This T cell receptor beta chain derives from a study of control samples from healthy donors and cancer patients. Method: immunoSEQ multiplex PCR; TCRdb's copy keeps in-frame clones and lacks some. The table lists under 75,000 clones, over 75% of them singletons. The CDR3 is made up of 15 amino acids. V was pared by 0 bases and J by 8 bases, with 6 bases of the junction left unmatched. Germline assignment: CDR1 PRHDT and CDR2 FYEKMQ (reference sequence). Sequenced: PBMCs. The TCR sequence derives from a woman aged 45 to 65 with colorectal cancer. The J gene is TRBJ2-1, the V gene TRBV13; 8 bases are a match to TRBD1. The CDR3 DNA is TGTGCCAGCAGCTTAGGCCAGGGGGCGCGCGATGAGCAGTTCTTC. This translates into CASSLGQGARDEQFF.